The 16 T cell receptor beta chains below come from one sample, sequenced in a study of resident and recirculating memory T cells in vitiligo (dated by TCRdb to 2016 to 2019). Library method: the immunoSEQ multiplex PCR assay. TCRdb mirrors the immuneACCESS table, restricted to in-frame sequences. Some clones are absent from its copies; in checked studies, under half trace to an unresolved V gene, and the reason for the others is unknown. The sample records some 70,000 clones, about nine tenths of which are singletons. 4.9% of the sample lies in the top ten. Sequenced sample: blood. The receptors shown here come from a male donor with vitiligo.

This clone was seen a handful of times. The rearrangement links TRBV6-1 to TRBJ2-3; TRBD1 matches at 9 bases. With 3 bases clipped from V and 5 bases from J, the junction kept 9 bases outside the gene matches. CDR1 is MNHNS, CDR2 SASEGT, per germline. CDR3 length: 16 residues. The CDR3 region is CASSEPPGQGKDTQYF. CDR3 DNA sequence: TGTGCCAGCAGTGAGCCACCGGGACAGGGTAAAGATACGCAGTATTTT.

In this sample, this clone turned up a few times. The chain is built from TRBV6-1 and TRBJ1-1; D remains ambiguous. V was shortened by 7 bases and J by 1 base, with 13 bases between the two germline ends. This CDR3 is 14 amino acids long. CDR1 MNHNS and CDR2 SASEGT come from the germline V gene. The CDR3 DNA reads as TGTGCCAGCACCCCGGGAGGGAAGAACACTGAAGCTTTCTTT. It is translated as CASTPGGKNTEAFF.

The genes are TRBV2 and TRBJ2-3, with 8 bases that match TRBD1. Germline V CDR1 and CDR2: SNHLY, FYNNEI. Germline trimming cut 5 bases from V and 2 bases from J; bases unmatched to any gene: 6. The CDR3 spans 15 residues. CDR3 sequence: CASSLNRGITDTQYF. The CDR3 bases are TGTGCCAGCAGTTTGAACAGGGGGATCACAGATACGCAGTATTTT. The whole variable domain, remainder taken from reference TRBV2 and TRBJ2-3, is EPEVTQTPSHQVTQMGQEVILRCVPISNHLYFYWYRQILGQKVEFLVSFYNNEISEKSEIFDDQFSVERPDGSNFTLKIRSTKLEDSAMYFCASSLNRGITDTQYFGPGTRLTVL.

This rearrangement joins TRBV9 to TRBJ2-3, with TRBD1 matching 9 bases. The CDR3 sequence is 17 residues long. V was pared by 0 bases and J by 1 base, with 6 bases of the junction left unmatched. Germline CDR1 SGDLS, CDR2 YYNGEE. The CDR3 nucleotides are TGTGCCAGCAGCGTAGGTAAAACAGGGGGCCGCACAGATACGCAGTATTTT. This sequence encodes CASSVGKTGGRTDTQYF.

The chain combines TRBV7-9 with TRBJ1-1, with a possible D match to TRBD1 (6 bases). This CDR3 is 15 amino acids long. The V gene's germline CDR1 is SEHNR and CDR2 FQNEAQ (reference sequence). V was cut by 5 bases and J by 0 bases, with 13 bases left in between. CDR3 coding DNA: TGTGCCAGCAGCCGACAGGCTGGCGTGAACACTGAAGCTTTCTTT. Protein: CASSRQAGVNTEAFF.

The J gene is TRBJ2-3, the V gene TRBV6-6, with a tentative D call TRBD2 (5 bases). The germline V and J ends were trimmed by 2 bases and 10 bases, with 16 bases remaining between them. Looked up from germline, CDR1 is MNHNY and CDR2 is SVGAGI (reference sequence). The CDR3 has 14 residues. The CDR3 is CASSYEGPEGAQYF. As DNA, the CDR3 is TGTGCCAGCAGTTACGAGGGCCCTGAAGGAGCGCAGTATTTT.

The V and J genes are TRBV11-2 and TRBJ2-7; D is perhaps TRBD1 (6 bases). The length of the CDR3 is 16 residues. Germline V gene sequence: CDR1 SGHAT, CDR2 FQNNGV. V was clipped by 0 bases and J by 0 bases, with 12 bases between them. The CDR3 sequence is CASSLDLAGASYEQYF. For the CDR3, the DNA is TGTGCCAGCAGCTTAGATTTAGCAGGGGCCTCCTACGAGCAGTACTTC.

The rearrangement uses TRBV6-4 and TRBJ1-2; weak D call: TRBD1 (6 bases). The ends were cut back, 3 bases at V and 7 bases at J, with 9 bases in the middle. CDR3 size: 12 residues. Germline values: CDR1 MRHNA, CDR2 SNTAGT. The CDR3 is CASSEQGRGYTF. Written as DNA, the CDR3 is TGTGCCAGCAGTGAACAGGGACGTGGCTACACCTTC.

The V and J genes are TRBV6-1 and TRBJ2-3; 9 bases are a match to TRBD2. Germline trimming cut 3 bases from V and 2 bases from J; bases unmatched to any gene: 6. Per the germline V gene, CDR1 is MNHNS and CDR2 is SASEGT. This CDR3 is built from 16 residues. This CDR3 is CASSEAGGGATDTQYF. Here the CDR3 DNA reads TGTGCCAGCAGTGAGGCAGGCGGGGGGGCCACAGATACGCAGTATTTT.

CDR3 nucleotides: TGTGCCAGCACCCTCCGGGGAGGACAGGCCCCCATGAACACTGAAGCTTTCTTT. Amino acid sequence: CASTLRGGQAPMNTEAFF. The rearrangement links TRBV18 to TRBJ1-1; 7 bases are a match to TRBD1. Germline V CDR1 and CDR2: KGHSH, LQKENI. The V segment lost 8 bases and the J segment 0 bases; nucleotides outside the gene matches: 18. The CDR3 length is 18 residues.

This chain joins TRBV5-4 and TRBJ1-1, with 7 bases that match TRBD1. With V trimmed by 4 bases and J by 1 base, 4 bases remained unmatched. The CDR3 sequence is 14 residues long. Germline loops: CDR1 SGHNT, CDR2 YYREEE (reference sequence). For the CDR3, the DNA is TGTGCCAGCAGCCGGACAGGATGGAACACTGAAGCTTTCTTT. Amino acid sequence: CASSRTGWNTEAFF.

This chain links TRBV5-6 with TRBJ1-1; no definite D call. This CDR3 region has 15 residues. CDR1 is SGHDT and CDR2 is YYEEEE in the germline V gene. Trimming stripped 1 base from V and 4 bases from J, with 14 bases between. CDR3 amino acids: CASSLLRGKSTEAFF. The CDR3 nucleotides are TGTGCCAGCAGCTTGTTGCGGGGAAAAAGCACTGAAGCTTTCTTT.

The rearrangement uses TRBV7-9 and TRBJ2-7, with D perhaps TRBD1 (6 bases). This CDR3 contains 13 residues. Deletions cut 2 bases from V and 5 bases from J, with 10 bases between. Looked up from germline, CDR1 is SEHNR and CDR2 is FQNEAQ (reference sequence). CDR3 DNA: TGTGCCAGCAGCTTAACAGGGCGCAACGAGCAGTACTTC. This sequence encodes CASSLTGRNEQYF.

The gene calls are TRBV19 and TRBJ2-7; 9 bases are shared with TRBD1. V shed 5 bases, J shed 2 bases, and the junction held 4 bases outside the gene matches. This CDR3 comprises 14 residues. Germline-derived CDR1 and CDR2 are LNHDA and SQIVND (reference sequence). DNA for the CDR3: TGTGCCAGTAGTCCCGGACAGGGGCCCTACGAGCAGTACTTC. As protein: CASSPGQGPYEQYF.

This chain uses TRBV9 with TRBJ2-5, with TRBD2 identical over 7 bases. Germline V gives CDR1 SGDLS, CDR2 YYNGEE. The trim removed 0 bases at V and 5 bases at J, leaving 4 bases unmatched. The CDR3 is 14 residues long. The chain's CDR3 is CASSVGGGTETQYF. DNA for the CDR3: TGTGCCAGCAGCGTAGGGGGGGGGACGGAGACCCAGTACTTC.

This rearrangement joins TRBV5-6 to TRBJ2-6, with no clear D. This CDR3 contains 17 residues. CDR1 is SGHDT and CDR2 is YYEEEE in the germline V gene. The germline V and J ends were trimmed by 2 bases and 0 bases, with 12 bases remaining between them. CDR3: CASSFLTESSGANVLTF. The CDR3 nucleotides read TGTGCCAGCAGCTTTTTAACTGAGAGCTCTGGGGCCAACGTCCTGACTTTC.